The 5 T cell receptor beta chains reported below all come from one sample, sequenced in a study of T cell changes during pregnancy in multiple sclerosis. Sequenced by immunoSEQ multiplex PCR; TCRdb stores in-frame clones only, minus some. Here the sample spans 90,000 to 100,000 clones, roughly 91% being singletons. The specimen comprised peripheral blood, sampled in the first trimester of pregnancy. Receptor source: a female donor with multiple sclerosis, enrolled in a pregnancy study.

The chain is built from TRBV10-1 and TRBJ1-5; 8 bases are a match to TRBD1. The CDR3 consists of 16 residues. Trimming at V came to 3 bases and at J to 6 bases, leaving 10 bases not matched to a gene. CDR1 is WNHNN and CDR2 is SYGVQD in the germline V gene (reference sequence). DNA of the CDR3: TGCGCCAGCAGTGACCCCCCAGGGGGCTACTTTCAGCCCCAGCATTTT. Translating gives CASSDPPGGYFQPQHF.

The V gene is TRBV11-3, the J gene TRBJ2-2; D gene ambiguous. Germline assignment: CDR1 SGHNT and CDR2 YENEEA. Trimming cost V 3 bases and J 2 bases, with 16 bases left between them. The CDR3 loop spans 17 amino acids. This CDR3 reads CASSLSSQSSNTGELFF. CDR3 DNA sequence: TGTGCCAGCAGCTTGTCCTCTCAGTCCAGTAACACCGGGGAGCTGTTTTTT.

CDR3 nucleotide sequence: TGTGCCAGTAGTAGTAGGTCCCAGGTCATAAGCAATCAGCCCCAGCATTTT. Its protein product is CASSSRSQVISNQPQHF. This sequence joins TRBV19 and TRBJ1-5; no definite D call. The CDR3 length is 17 residues. CDR1 is LNHDA and CDR2 is SQIVND in the germline V gene (reference sequence). Trimming shortened V by 4 bases and J by 1 base, and 17 bases separated the two germline ends.

The V and J genes are TRBV5-5 and TRBJ1-6; 7 positions agree with TRBD1. The germline V gene has CDR1 SGHKS and CDR2 YYEKEE (reference sequence). This CDR3 comprises 13 residues. V lost 7 bases and J lost 10; bases outside the gene matches: 8. CDR3 amino acids: CASGGDRSSPLHF. The CDR3 nucleotides read TGTGCCAGCGGAGGGGACAGAAGCTCACCCCTCCACTTT.

This clone was seen just once. This chain links TRBV5-4 with TRBJ1-2; 8 positions match TRBD1. V gave up 3 bases and J gave up 6 bases; unmatched junction bases: 10. Germline CDR1 is SGHNT and CDR2 is YYREEE (reference sequence). CDR3 length equals 15 residues. CDR3 in DNA: TGTGCCAGCAGCTCCCCAGGGGGCGGAGTAGATGGCTACACCTTC. Translating it yields CASSSPGGGVDGYTF. The variable domain in full, completed from reference TRBV5-4 and TRBJ1-2, reads ETGVTQSPTHLIKTRGQQVTLRCSSQSGHNTVSWYQQALGQGPQFIFQYYREEENGRGNFPPRFSGLQFPNYSSELNVNALELDDSALYLCASSSPGGGVDGYTFGSGTRLTVV.